This T cell receptor (beta chain) was identified in a study of T cells in localized non-small cell lung cancer. Study-wide results and caveats: A median of 57 clones ranked among the top 100 in tumor appeared in adjacent lung.

A single count supports this clone. What it recognizes is unknown. Data came from immunoSEQ multiplex PCR; TCRdb stores just in-frame clones and leaves some out. The sample lists 25,000 to 35,000 clones, approximately 90% occurring once. CDR1 and CDR2 from the germline V gene are SGHRS and YFSETQ. V lost 2 bases to trimming and J lost 5 bases, with 14 bases between them. This CDR3 spans 14 amino acids. The gene calls are TRBV5-1 and TRBJ2-7, with D possibly matching TRBD1 (7 bases). Source: peripheral blood, taken before any cancer treatment. The receptor was derived from an older female donor with stage I lung adenocarcinoma. The CDR3 reads CASSLGQEGNEQYF. The CDR3 DNA sequence: TGCGCCAGCAGCTTAGGACAGGAGGGAAACGAGCAGTACTTC.